This TCR beta chain was documented in a study of CD8 T cells in ankylosing spondylitis. Study results and caveats: Before this, some motif variants had been reported in reactive arthritis synovial fluid and blood.

This clonotype appeared many times. Its antigen is still unknown. TCRdb analysed the 5' RACE reads with MiXCR anew, one entry per CDR3 protein. This repertoire shows some 130,000 distinct CDR3 sequences, approximately 7.3% found once; its top ten account for roughly an eighth. Sequencing input: blood, either unsorted or a sorted T cell fraction (not recorded which). This sequence originates from a female donor with ankylosing spondylitis or in good health (not recorded which).

CDR3 amino acids: CASSQESSFTEAFF. The CDR3 nucleotides are TGTGCCAGCAGCCAAGAGAGCAGCTTCACTGAAGCTTTCTTT. This chain links TRBV4-2 with TRBJ1-1; no clear D gene. The CDR3 totals 14 residues. CDR1 and CDR2 from the germline V gene are LGHNA and YNFKEQ. V dropped 0 bases and J dropped 4 bases, with 9 bases sitting between them.